One TCR beta chain is described in this entry. Its antigen is as yet unknown. This sample was included in a study of cytomegalovirus exposure and HLA in healthy donors. Study-wide results and caveats: A later analysis linked a missense variant in DCLRE1C to the trimming of TCR beta V and J genes.

Primers for the PCR totalled 60 Vbeta and 13 Jbeta. Generated by immunoSEQ multiplex PCR, the TCRdb table keeps only in-frame clones and is missing some. The sample records 100,000 to 150,000 clones, roughly 10% being singletons. Sequencing was carried out using PBMCs. The TCR comes from a woman aged 18-35 years in good health and CMV-seropositive.

This CDR3 reads CASGDRSTIYGYTF. CDR3 DNA: TGCGCCAGCGGAGACAGGTCGACCATCTATGGCTACACCTTC. This chain links TRBV5-1 with TRBJ1-2; possible D gene TRBD1, 6 bases. This CDR3 is built from 14 residues. The germline gives CDR1 SGHRS, CDR2 YFSETQ. V shed 7 bases and J shed 4 bases, with 17 bases lying between them.